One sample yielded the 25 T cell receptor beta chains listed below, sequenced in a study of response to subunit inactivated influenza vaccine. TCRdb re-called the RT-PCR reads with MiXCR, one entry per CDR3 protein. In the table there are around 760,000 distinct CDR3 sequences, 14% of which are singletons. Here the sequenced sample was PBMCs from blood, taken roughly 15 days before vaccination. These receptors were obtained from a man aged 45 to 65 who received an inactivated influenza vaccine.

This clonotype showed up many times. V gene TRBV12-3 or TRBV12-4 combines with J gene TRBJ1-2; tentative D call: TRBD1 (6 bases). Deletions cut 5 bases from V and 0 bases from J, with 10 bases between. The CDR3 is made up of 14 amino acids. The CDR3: CASSEDRANYGYTF. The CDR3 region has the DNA TGTGCCAGCAGTGAGGACAGAGCTAACTATGGCTACACCTTC.

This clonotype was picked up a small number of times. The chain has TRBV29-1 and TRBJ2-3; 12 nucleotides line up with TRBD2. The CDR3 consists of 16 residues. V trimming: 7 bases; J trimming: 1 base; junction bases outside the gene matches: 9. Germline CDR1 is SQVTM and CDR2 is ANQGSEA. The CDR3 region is CSGTMGLAGGTDTQYF. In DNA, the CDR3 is TGCAGCGGGACGATGGGACTAGCGGGCGGCACAGATACGCAGTATTTT.

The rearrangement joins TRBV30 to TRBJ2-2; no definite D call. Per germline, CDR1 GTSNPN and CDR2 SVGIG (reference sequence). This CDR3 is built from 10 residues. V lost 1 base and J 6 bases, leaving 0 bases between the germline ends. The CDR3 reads CAWSAGELFF. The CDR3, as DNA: TGTGCCTGGAGTGCCGGGGAGCTGTTTTTT.

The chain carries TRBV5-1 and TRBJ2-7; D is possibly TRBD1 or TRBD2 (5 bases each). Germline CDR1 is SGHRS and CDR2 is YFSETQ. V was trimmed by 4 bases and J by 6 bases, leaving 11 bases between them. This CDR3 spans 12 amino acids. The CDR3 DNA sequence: TGCGCCAGCAGCCAGATGGGGGTCGAGCAGTACTTC. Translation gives CASSQMGVEQYF.

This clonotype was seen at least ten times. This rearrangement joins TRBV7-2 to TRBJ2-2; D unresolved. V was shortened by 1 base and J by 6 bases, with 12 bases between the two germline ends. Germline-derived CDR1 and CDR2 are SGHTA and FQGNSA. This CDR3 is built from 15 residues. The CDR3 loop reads CASSLVVRVPGELFF. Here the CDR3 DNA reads TGTGCCAGCAGCTTAGTCGTCAGAGTCCCCGGGGAGCTGTTTTTT. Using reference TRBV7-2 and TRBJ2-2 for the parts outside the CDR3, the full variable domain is GAGVSQSPSNKVTEKGKDVELRCDPISGHTALYWYRQSLGQGLEFLIYFQGNSAPDKSGLPSDRFSAERTGGSVSTLTIQRTQQEDSAVYLCASSLVVRVPGELFFGEGSRLTVL.

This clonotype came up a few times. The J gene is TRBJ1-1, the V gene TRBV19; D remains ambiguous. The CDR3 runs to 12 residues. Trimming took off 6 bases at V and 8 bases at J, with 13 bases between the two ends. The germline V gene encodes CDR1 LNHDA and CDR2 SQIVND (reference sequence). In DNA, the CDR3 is TGTGCCAGTAGCCTGCGGGGATTCGAAGCTTTCTTT. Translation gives CASSLRGFEAFF.

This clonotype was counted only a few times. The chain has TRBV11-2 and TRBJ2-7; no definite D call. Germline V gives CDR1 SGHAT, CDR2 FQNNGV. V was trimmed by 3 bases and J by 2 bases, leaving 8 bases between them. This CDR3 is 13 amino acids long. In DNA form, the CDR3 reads TGTGCCAGCAGCTTGGAGAGACCCTACGAGCAGTACTTC. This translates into CASSLERPYEQYF. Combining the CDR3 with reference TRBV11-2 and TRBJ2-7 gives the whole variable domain EAGVAQSPRYKIIEKRQSVAFWCNPISGHATLYWYQQILGQGPKLLIQFQNNGVVDDSQLPKDRFSAERLKGVDSTLKIQPAKLEDSAVYLCASSLERPYEQYFGPGTRLTVT.

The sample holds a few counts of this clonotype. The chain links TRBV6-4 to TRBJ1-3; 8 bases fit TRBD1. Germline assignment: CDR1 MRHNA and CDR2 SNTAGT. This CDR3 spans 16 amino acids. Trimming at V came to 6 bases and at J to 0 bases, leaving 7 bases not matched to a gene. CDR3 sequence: CASSRQGLRSGNTIYF. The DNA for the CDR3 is TGTGCCAGCAGCCGACAGGGGCTTCGCTCTGGAAACACCATATATTTT.

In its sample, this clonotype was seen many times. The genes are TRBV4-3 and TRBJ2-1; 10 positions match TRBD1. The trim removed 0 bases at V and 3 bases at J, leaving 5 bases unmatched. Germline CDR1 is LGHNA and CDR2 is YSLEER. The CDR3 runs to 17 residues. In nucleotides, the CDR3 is TGCGCCAGCAGCCAAGATCTGGGACAGGGGCTCTACAATGAGCAGTTCTTC. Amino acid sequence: CASSQDLGQGLYNEQFF.

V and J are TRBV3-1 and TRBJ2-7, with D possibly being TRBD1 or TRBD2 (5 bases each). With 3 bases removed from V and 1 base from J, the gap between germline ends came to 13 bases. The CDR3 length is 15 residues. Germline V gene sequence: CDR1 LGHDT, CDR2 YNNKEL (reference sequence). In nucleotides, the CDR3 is TGTGCCAGCAGCCAGAGTCGGGGCGCTTCCTACGAGCAGTACTTC. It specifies CASSQSRGASYEQYF.

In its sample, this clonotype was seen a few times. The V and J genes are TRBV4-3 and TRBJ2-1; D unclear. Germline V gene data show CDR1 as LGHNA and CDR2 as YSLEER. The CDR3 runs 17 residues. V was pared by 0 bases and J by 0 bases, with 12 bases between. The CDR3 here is CASSQEPRTSSYNEQFF. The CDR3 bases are TGCGCCAGCAGCCAAGAGCCCCGGACCAGCTCCTACAATGAGCAGTTCTTC.

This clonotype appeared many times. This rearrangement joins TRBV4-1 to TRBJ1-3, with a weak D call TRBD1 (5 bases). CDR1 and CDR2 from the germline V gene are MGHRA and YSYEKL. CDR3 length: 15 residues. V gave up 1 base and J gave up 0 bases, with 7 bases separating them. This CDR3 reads CASSQVGGSGNTIYF. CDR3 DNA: TGCGCCAGCAGCCAAGTTGGGGGCTCTGGAAACACCATATATTTT.

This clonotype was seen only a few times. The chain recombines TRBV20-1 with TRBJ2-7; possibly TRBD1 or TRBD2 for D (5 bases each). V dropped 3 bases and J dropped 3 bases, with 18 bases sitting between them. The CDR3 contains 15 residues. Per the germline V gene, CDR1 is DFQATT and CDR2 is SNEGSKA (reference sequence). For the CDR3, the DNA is TGCAGTGCTAGTGGGGACCAGGTCAGTCGCTACGAGCAGTACTTC. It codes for CSASGDQVSRYEQYF.

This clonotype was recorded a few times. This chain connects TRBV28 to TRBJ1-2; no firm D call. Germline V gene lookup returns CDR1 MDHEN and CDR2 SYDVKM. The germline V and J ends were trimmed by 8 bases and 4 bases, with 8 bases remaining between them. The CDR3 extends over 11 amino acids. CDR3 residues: CASATPYGYTF. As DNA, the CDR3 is TGTGCCAGCGCCACCCCCTATGGCTACACCTTC.

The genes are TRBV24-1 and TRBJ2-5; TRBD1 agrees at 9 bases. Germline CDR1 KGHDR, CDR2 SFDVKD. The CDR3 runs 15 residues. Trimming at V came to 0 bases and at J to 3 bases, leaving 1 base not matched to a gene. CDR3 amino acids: CATSDLGTGKETQYF. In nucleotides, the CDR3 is TGTGCCACCAGTGATTTGGGGACAGGGAAAGAGACCCAGTACTTC.

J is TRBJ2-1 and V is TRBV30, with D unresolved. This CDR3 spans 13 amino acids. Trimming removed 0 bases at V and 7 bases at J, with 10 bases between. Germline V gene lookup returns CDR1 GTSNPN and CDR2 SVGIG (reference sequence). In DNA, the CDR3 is TGTGCCTGGAGTGTAGGACGAGCTAATGAGCAGTTCTTC. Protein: CAWSVGRANEQFF.

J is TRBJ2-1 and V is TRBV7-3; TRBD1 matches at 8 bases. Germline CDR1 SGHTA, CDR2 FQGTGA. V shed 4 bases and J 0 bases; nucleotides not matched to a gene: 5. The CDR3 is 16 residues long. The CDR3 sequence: CASSYRDRSSYNEQFF. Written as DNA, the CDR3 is TGTGCCAGCAGCTACCGGGACAGGAGCTCCTACAATGAGCAGTTCTTC.

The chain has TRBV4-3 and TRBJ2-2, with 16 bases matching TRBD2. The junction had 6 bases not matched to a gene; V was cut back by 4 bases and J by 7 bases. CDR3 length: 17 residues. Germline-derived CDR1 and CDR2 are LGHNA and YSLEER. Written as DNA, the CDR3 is TGCGCCAGCAGCCCGGGACTAGCGGGGGGGCGGGACGGGGAGCTGTTTTTT. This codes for CASSPGLAGGRDGELFF.

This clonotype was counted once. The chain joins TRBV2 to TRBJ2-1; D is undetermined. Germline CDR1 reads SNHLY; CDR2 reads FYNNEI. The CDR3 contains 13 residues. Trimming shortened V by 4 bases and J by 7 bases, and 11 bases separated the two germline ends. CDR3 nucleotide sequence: TGTGCCAGCAGTGGAGACATTCTTAATGAGCAGTTCTTC. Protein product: CASSGDILNEQFF.

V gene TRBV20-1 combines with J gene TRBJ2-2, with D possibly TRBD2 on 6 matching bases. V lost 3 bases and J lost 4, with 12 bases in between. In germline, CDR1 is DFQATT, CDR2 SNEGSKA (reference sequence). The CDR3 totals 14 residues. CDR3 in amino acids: CSASGGAGTGELFF. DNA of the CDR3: TGCAGTGCTAGTGGAGGGGCGGGCACCGGGGAGCTGTTTTTT.

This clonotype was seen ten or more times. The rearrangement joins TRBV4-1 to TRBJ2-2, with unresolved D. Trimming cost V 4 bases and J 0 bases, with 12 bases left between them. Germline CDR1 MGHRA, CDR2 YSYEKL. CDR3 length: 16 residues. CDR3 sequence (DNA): TGCGCCAGCAGCCCGCTCGGGCAGTCGAACACCGGGGAGCTGTTTTTT. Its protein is CASSPLGQSNTGELFF.

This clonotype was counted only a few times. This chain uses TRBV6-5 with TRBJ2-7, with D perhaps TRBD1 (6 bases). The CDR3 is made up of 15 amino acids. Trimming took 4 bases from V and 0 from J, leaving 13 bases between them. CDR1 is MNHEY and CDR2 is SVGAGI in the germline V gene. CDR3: CASSLSPDSSYEQYF. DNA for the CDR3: TGTGCCAGCAGTTTATCCCCGGACAGCTCCTACGAGCAGTACTTC.

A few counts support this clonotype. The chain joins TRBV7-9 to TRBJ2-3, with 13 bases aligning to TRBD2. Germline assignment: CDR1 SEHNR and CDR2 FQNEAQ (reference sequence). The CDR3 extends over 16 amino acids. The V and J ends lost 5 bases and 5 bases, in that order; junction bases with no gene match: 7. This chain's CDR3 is CASSLGLAGIGDTQYF. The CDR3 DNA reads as TGTGCCAGCAGCCTGGGACTAGCGGGGATCGGAGATACGCAGTATTTT.

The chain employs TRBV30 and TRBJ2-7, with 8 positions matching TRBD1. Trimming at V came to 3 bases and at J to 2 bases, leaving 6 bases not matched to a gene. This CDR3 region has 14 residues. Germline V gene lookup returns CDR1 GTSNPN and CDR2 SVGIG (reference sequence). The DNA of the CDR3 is TGTGCCTGGAGCCGACAGGGGATAACCTACGAGCAGTACTTC. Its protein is CAWSRQGITYEQYF.

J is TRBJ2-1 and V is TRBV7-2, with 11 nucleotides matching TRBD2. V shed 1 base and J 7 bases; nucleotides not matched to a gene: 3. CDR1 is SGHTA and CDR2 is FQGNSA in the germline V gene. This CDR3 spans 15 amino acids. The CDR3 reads CASSLGSGRGNEQFF. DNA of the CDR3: TGTGCCAGCAGCTTAGGTAGCGGGAGGGGGAATGAGCAGTTCTTC.